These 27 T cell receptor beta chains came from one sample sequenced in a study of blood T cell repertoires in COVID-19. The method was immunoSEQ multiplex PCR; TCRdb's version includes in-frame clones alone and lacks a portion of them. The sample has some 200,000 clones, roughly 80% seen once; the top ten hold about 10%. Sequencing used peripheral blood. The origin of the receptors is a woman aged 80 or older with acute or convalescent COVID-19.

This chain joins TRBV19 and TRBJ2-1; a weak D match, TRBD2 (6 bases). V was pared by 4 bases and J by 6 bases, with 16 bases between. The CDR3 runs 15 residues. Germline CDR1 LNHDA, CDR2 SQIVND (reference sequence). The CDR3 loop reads CASSTPGGAINEQFF. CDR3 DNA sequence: TGTGCCAGTAGTACCCCTGGAGGGGCCATCAATGAGCAGTTCTTC.

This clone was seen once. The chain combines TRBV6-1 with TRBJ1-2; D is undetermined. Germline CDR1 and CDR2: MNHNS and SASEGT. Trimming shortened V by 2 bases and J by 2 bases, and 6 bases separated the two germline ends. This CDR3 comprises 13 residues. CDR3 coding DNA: TGTGCCAGCAGTGAAACGAGGAACTATGGCTACACCTTC. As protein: CASSETRNYGYTF.

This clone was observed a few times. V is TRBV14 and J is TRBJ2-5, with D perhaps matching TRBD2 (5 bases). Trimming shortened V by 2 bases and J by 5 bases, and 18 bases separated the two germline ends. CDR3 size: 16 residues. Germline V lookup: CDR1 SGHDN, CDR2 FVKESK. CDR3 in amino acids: CASSQFAAVRGETQYF. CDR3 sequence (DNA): TGTGCCAGCAGCCAATTCGCAGCTGTGAGAGGGGAGACCCAGTACTTC.

CDR3 protein: CASSFASGSEQYF. Written as DNA, the CDR3 is TGCGCCAGCAGCTTCGCTAGCGGGAGCGAGCAGTACTTC. The chain couples TRBV5-1 to TRBJ2-7, with 10 bases identical to TRBD2. The V gene's germline CDR1 is SGHRS and CDR2 YFSETQ. CDR3 length: 13 amino acids. V dropped 2 bases and J dropped 6; count of bases not matched to a gene: 2.

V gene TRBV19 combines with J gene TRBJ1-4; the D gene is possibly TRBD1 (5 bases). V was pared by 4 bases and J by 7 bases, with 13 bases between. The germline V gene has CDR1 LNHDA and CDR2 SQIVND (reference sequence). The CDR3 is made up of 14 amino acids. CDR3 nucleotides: TGTGCCAGTAGTAACGGGGGTTTTGGTGAAAAACTGTTTTTT. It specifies CASSNGGFGEKLFF. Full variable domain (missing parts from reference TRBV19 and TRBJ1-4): DGGITQSPKYLFRKEGQNVTLSCEQNLNHDAMYWYRQDPGQGLRLIYYSQIVNDFQKGDIAEGYSVSREKKESFPLTVTSAQKNPTAFYLCASSNGGFGEKLFFGSGTQLSVL.

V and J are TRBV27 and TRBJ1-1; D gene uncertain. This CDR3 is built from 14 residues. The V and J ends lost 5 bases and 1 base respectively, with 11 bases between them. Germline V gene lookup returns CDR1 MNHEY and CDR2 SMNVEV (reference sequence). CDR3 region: CASSTDTSNTEAFF. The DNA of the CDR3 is TGTGCCAGCAGTACAGACACCTCGAACACTGAAGCTTTCTTT.

CDR3 in DNA: TGTGCCTGGGGGATCGGGGGGCGAACCACCATATATTTT. Translated: CAWGIGGRTTIYF. The gene calls are TRBV30 and TRBJ1-3; a possible D gene is TRBD1 (6 bases). Germline assignment: CDR1 GTSNPN and CDR2 SVGIG (reference sequence). The germline V and J ends were trimmed by 5 bases and 9 bases, with 17 bases remaining between them. CDR3 length: 13 amino acids.

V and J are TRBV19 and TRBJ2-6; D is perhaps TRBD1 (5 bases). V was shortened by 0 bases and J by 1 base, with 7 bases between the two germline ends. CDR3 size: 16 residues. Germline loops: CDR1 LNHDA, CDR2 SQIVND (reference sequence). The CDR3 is CASSIDQGSGANVLTF. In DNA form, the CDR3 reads TGTGCCAGTAGTATAGACCAGGGTTCTGGGGCCAACGTCCTGACTTTC.

This CDR3 reads CASNLARGDNEKLFF. CDR3 sequence (DNA): TGTGCCAGTAACCTTGCGCGGGGAGATAATGAAAAACTGTTTTTT. The chain is built from TRBV19 and TRBJ1-4; D gene uncertain. The CDR3 runs to 15 residues. Per germline, CDR1 LNHDA and CDR2 SQIVND (reference sequence). V was cut by 7 bases and J by 4 bases, with 16 bases left in between. The variable domain in full, with the rest retrieved from reference TRBV19 and TRBJ1-4, is DGGITQSPKYLFRKEGQNVTLSCEQNLNHDAMYWYRQDPGQGLRLIYYSQIVNDFQKGDIAEGYSVSREKKESFPLTVTSAQKNPTAFYLCASNLARGDNEKLFFGSGTQLSVL.

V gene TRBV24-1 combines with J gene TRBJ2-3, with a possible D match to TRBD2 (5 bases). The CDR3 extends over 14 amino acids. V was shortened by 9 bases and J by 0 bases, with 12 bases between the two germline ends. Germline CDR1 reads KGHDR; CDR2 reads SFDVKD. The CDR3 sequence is CATGRAQSTDTQYF. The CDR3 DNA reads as TGTGCCACCGGGCGGGCACAAAGCACAGATACGCAGTATTTT.

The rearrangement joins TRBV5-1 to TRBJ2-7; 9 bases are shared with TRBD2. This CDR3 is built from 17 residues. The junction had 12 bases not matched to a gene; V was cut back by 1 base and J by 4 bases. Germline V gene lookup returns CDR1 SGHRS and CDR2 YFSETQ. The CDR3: CASSLFESGGWTYEQYF. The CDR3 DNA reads TGCGCCAGCAGCTTGTTCGAGAGCGGGGGGTGGACGTACGAGCAGTACTTC.

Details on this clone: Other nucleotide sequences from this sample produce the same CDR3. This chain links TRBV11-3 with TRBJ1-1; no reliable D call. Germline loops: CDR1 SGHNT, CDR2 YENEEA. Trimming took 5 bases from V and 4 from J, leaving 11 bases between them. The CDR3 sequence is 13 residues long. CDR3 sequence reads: CASSPGGITEAFF. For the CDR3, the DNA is TGTGCCAGCAGCCCCGGAGGGATCACTGAAGCTTTCTTT.

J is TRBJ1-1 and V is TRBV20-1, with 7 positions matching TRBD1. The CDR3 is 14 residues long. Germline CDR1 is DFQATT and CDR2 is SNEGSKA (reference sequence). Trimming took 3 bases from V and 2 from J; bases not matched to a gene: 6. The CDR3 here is CSASGQESNTEAFF. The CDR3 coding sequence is TGCAGTGCTAGTGGACAGGAGAGTAACACTGAAGCTTTCTTT.

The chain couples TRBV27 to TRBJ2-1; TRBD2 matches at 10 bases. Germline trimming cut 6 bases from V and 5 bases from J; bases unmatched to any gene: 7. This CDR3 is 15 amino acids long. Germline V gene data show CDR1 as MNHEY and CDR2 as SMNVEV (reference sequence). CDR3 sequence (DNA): TGTGCCAGCAGGATAGCGGGAGGACACAACAATGAGCAGTTCTTC. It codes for CASRIAGGHNNEQFF.

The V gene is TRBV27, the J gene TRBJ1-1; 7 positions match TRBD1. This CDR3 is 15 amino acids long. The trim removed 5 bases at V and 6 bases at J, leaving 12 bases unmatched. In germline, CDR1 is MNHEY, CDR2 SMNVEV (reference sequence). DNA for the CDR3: TGTGCCAGCAGTCCTTGGACAGGAGGGGGGCCTGAAGCTTTCTTT. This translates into CASSPWTGGGPEAFF.

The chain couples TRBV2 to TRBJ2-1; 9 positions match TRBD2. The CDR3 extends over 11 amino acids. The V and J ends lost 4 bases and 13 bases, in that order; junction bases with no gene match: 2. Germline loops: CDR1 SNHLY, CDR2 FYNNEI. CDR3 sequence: CASSGLAAQFF. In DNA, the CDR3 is TGTGCCAGCAGTGGACTAGCGGCCCAGTTCTTC.

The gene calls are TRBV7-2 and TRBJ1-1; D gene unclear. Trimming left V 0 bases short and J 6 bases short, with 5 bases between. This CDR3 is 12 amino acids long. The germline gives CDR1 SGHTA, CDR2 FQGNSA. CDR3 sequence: CASSLARAEAFF. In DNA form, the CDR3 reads TGTGCCAGCAGCTTAGCGCGCGCTGAAGCTTTCTTT.

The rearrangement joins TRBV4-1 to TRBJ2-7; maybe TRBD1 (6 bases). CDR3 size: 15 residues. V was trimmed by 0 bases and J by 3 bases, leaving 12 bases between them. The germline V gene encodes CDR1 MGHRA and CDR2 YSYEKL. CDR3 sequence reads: CASSQEERQVYEQYF. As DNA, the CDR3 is TGCGCCAGCAGCCAAGAAGAGAGACAGGTCTACGAGCAGTACTTC.

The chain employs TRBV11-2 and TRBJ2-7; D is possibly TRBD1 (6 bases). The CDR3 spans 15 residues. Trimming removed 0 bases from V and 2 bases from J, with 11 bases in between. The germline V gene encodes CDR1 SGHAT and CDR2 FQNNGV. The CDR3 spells CASSLDRGPTYEQYF. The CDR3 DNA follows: TGTGCCAGCAGCTTAGACAGGGGCCCTACCTACGAGCAGTACTTC.

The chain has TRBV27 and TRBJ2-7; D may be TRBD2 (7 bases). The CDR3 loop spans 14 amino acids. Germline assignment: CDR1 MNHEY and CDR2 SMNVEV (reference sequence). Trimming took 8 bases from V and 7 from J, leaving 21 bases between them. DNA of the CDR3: TGTGCCAGCTCTCAAAGGGGGGGCCGTCGGGAGCAGTACTTC. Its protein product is CASSQRGGRREQYF.

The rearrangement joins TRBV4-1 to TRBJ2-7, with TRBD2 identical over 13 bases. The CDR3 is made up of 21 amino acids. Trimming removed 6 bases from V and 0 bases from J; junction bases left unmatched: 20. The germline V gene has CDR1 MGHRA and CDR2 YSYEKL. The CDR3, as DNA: TGCGCCAGCAGTCGATGGACCATGACTAGCGGGAGGTCAAACAGCTCCTACGAGCAGTACTTC. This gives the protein CASSRWTMTSGRSNSSYEQYF.

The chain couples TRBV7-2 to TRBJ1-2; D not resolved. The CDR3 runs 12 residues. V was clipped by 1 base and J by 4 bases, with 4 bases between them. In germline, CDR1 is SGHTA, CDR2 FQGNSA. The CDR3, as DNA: TGTGCCAGCAGCTTAGTGAGCTATGGCTACACCTTC. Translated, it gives CASSLVSYGYTF.

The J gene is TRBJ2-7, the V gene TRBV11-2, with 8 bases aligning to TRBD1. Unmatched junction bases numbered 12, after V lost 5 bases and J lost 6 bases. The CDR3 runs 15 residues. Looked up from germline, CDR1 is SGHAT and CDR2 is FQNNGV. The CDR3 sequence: CASSPLTGAPGEQYF. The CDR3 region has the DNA TGTGCCAGCAGCCCATTGACAGGGGCCCCCGGCGAGCAGTACTTC.

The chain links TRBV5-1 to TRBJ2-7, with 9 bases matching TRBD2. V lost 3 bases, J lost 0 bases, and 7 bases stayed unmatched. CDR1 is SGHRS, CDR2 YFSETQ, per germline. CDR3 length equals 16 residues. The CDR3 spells CASSYRSGSDSYEQYF. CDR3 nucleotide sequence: TGCGCCAGCAGCTATCGTAGCGGGAGTGACTCCTACGAGCAGTACTTC.

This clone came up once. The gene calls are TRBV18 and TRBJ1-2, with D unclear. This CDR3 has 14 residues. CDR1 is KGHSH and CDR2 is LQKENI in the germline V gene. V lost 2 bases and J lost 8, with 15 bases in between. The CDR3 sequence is CASSPGVRDWGYTF. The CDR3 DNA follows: TGTGCCAGCTCACCAGGAGTGAGGGATTGGGGCTACACCTTC.

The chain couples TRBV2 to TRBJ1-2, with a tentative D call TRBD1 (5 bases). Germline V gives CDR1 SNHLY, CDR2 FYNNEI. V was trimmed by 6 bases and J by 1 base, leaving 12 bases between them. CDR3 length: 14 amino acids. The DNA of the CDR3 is TGTGCCAGCAGCGCCGACAGTTTTAACTATGGCTACACCTTC. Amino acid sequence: CASSADSFNYGYTF.

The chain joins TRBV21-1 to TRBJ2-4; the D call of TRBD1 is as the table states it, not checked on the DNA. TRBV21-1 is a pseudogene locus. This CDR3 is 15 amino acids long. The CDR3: CASSKVGQPKNIQYF. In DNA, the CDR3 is TGTGCCAGCAGCAAAGTGGGACAGCCCAAAAACATTCAGTACTTC.